Listed below are T cell receptor beta chains from one sample, sequenced in a study of blood T cell repertoires in COVID-19. Some clones are missing from TCRdb's copy, which holds only in-frame ones; the method was immunoSEQ multiplex PCR. The table lists about 210,000 clones, under 85% of them singletons. The sequencing sample was made of peripheral blood. These receptor sequences come from an elderly woman with COVID-19, enrolled during active disease. Each CDR3 is given with its conserved first and last residue. The D gene is left open where the match is weak. The size field is filled for only some rows; it gives once, few, many or a size class.

D gene | clone size | J gene | V gene | CDR3 DNA | CDR3 protein
TRBD1 | once | TRBJ2-7 | TRBV5-1 | TGCGCCAGCAGCTTGGGGTTGGGACAGGGCTACGAGCAGTACTTC | CASSLGLGQGYEQYF
TRBD2 | . | TRBJ2-2 | TRBV5-1 | TGCGCCAGCAGCTTGGCCAGACCTAGCGGGACGAACACCGGGGAGCTGTTTTTT | CASSLARPSGTNTGELFF
TRBD2 | . | TRBJ2-5 | TRBV7-9 | TGTGCCAGCAGCTTCTACCTGCGGGAGGGCGGGGAGACCCAGTACTTC | CASSFYLREGGETQYF
. | . | TRBJ1-1 | TRBV6-4 | TGTGCCAGCATCGTCCGGGAAACTGAAGCTTTCTTT | CASIVRETEAFF
. | . | TRBJ2-3 | TRBV19 | TGTGCCAGTAGTACGGGACTCCTAAGCACAGATACGCAGTATTTT | CASSTGLLSTDTQYF
. | once | TRBJ1-5 | TRBV2 | TGTGCCAGCAGGCGGGACTCTAATCAGCCCCAGCATTTT | CASRRDSNQPQHF
TRBD1 | once | TRBJ1-5 | TRBV19 | TGTGCCAGTAGTATTCGGACAGGGGGTAATCAGCCCCAGCATTTT | CASSIRTGGNQPQHF
. | . | TRBJ1-1 | TRBV2 | TGTGCCAGCCAGGGCTATAGGAACACTGAAGCTTTCTTT | CASQGYRNTEAFF
. | . | TRBJ1-2 | TRBV11-1 | TGTGCCAGCAGCCTCAACAGACATTCTAACTATGGCTACACCTTC | CASSLNRHSNYGYTF
. | many | TRBJ1-5 | TRBV5-4 | TGTGCCAGCAGCTTGGATGGGGGGAGTCAGCCCCAGCATTTT | CASSLDGGSQPQHF
TRBD2 | . | TRBJ2-7 | TRBV7-8 | TGTGCCAGCAGCCCGCAAACTAGCGGGAGCTCCTACGAGCAGTACTTC | CASSPQTSGSSYEQYF
. | . | TRBJ2-7 | TRBV10-3 | TGTGCCATCAGTGAGTCGTGGGGCGGCTCCTACGAGCAGTACTTC | CAISESWGGSYEQYF
. | few | TRBJ1-1 | TRBV7-8 | TGTGCCAGCAGCTTCTTGCCAGGAAATGAAGCTTTCTTT | CASSFLPGNEAFF
. | . | TRBJ2-7 | TRBV11-2 | TGTGCCACCGCAGGGGTGTCCTACGAGCAGTACTTC | CATAGVSYEQYF
TRBD2 | . | TRBJ2-7 | TRBV6-1 | TGTGCCAGCAGTGAACCTAGCGGAGCCTACGAGCAGTACTTC | CASSEPSGAYEQYF
. | . | TRBJ1-2 | TRBV6-1 | TGTGCCAGCAGTGAAGCCGGGCAGGGAACCGCCCCTTGGGGCTACACCTTC | CASSEAGQGTAPWGYTF
. | . | TRBJ1-5 | TRBV24-1 | TGTGCCACCAGTGAATCAACCTCAGGGTCCAATCAGCCCCAGCATTTT | CATSESTSGSNQPQHF
TRBD1 | . | TRBJ1-6 | TRBV3-1/TRBV3-2 | TGTGCCAGCAGCCCGGACAGGGAATCACCCCTCCACTTT | CASSPDRESPLHF
. | . | TRBJ1-5 | TRBV7-9 | TGTGCCAGCAGCCAAGACGGGAATCAGCCCCAGCATTTT | CASSQDGNQPQHF
TRBD1 | . | TRBJ1-3 | TRBV28 | TGTGCCAGTAGAACAGGGGCTTACACCATATATTTT | CASRTGAYTIYF
. | . | TRBJ2-7 | TRBV18 | TGTGCCAGCTCCCCCGGGACTGCCTACGAGCAGTACTTC | CASSPGTAYEQYF
. | . | TRBJ2-1 | TRBV6-2/TRBV6-3 | TGTGCCAGCAGTCTCTTTAGCGGAAGGGGAAATGAGCAGTTCTTC | CASSLFSGRGNEQFF
. | . | TRBJ2-2 | TRBV7-2 | TGTGCCAGCAGCTTTAGTTCACGCACCGGGGAGCTGTTTTTT | CASSFSSRTGELFF
. | few | TRBJ1-3 | TRBV7-2 | TGTGCCAGCAGCTTCTCGGTCCCTGGAAACACCATATATTTT | CASSFSVPGNTIYF
TRBD2 | . | TRBJ2-1 | TRBV4-2 | TGTGCCAGCAGCCAAGAATGGACTAGCGGTTACAATGAGCAGTTCTTC | CASSQEWTSGYNEQFF
. | once | TRBJ2-3 | TRBV5-4 | TGTGCCAGCAACCAAGAACCAGGGGGCACAGATACGCAGTATTTT | CASNQEPGGTDTQYF
. | . | TRBJ1-1 | TRBV11-2 | TGTGCCAGCAGCTTCTCGGGTCTTCTCCCTGAAGCTTTCTTT | CASSFSGLLPEAFF
. | . | TRBJ1-1 | TRBV20-1 | TGCAGTGCTAGTCTGGGAGTCCGAACTGAAGCTTTCTTT | CSASLGVRTEAFF
. | . | TRBJ2-1 | TRBV5-3 | TGTGCCAGAAGCTTGAGGGTGGAAGAGGGCAATGAGCAGTTCTTC | CARSLRVEEGNEQFF
TRBD1 | . | TRBJ2-2 | TRBV27 | TGTGCCAGCAGACCGGGACAGGGACTAACCGGGGAGCTGTTTTTT | CASRPGQGLTGELFF
. | . | TRBJ2-1 | TRBV18 | TGTGCCAGCTCACCGGGGGGGGGCCCCAACGGCTACAATGAGCAGTTCTTC | CASSPGGGPNGYNEQFF
. | . | TRBJ1-6 | TRBV27 | TGTGCCAGCAGTTTATCCATCAGGGGTAGTTCACCCCTCCACTTT | CASSLSIRGSSPLHF
TRBD1 | . | TRBJ2-4 | TRBV6-6 | TGTGCCAGCAGACCCGGGACAGGAGGAAACATTCAGTACTTC | CASRPGTGGNIQYF
. | . | TRBJ2-2 | TRBV24-1 | TGTGCCACCAGTGTAGTGAGCTCCGGGGAGCTGTTTTTT | CATSVVSSGELFF
TRBD1 | . | TRBJ2-7 | TRBV7-9 | TGTGCCAGCAGCGGGATGAGGGGGCGGTACGAGCAGTACTTC | CASSGMRGRYEQYF
. | . | TRBJ1-2 | TRBV6-5 | TGTGCCAGCAGGCAATCACAGGTGGCCTACTATGGCTACACCTTC | CASRQSQVAYYGYTF
. | . | TRBJ1-1 | TRBV15 | TGTGCCACCAGCAGAGCCGGGAGCTCTTTCCTCACGGCTTTCTTT | CATSRAGSSFLTAFF
. | few | TRBJ2-7 | TRBV6-5 | TGTGCCAGCAGACGGGACTCTTTCTACGAGCAGTACTTC | CASRRDSFYEQYF
. | . | TRBJ2-3 | TRBV5-1 | TGCGCCAGCAGCTCCCAATTTACTAGCACAGATACGCAGTATTTT | CASSSQFTSTDTQYF
TRBD1 | . | TRBJ2-2 | TRBV18 | TGTGCCAGCTCACCGCTAGGGGGCACGAACACCGGGGAGCTGTTTTTT | CASSPLGGTNTGELFF
. | . | TRBJ1-2 | TRBV28 | TGTGGGACACAGGGAGTGGAGGGCTACACCTTC | CGTQGVEGYTF
TRBD1 | . | TRBJ1-3 | TRBV2 | TGTGCCAGCAGTGTTCTGGGACAGAGCTCTGGAAACACCATATATTTT | CASSVLGQSSGNTIYF
TRBD1 | . | TRBJ1-1 | TRBV29-1 | TGCAGCGTTGAAGCCAGGGGGCGGGAGGCTTTCTTT | CSVEARGREAFF
TRBD2 | . | TRBJ2-5 | TRBV11-2 | TGTGCCAGCAGCTTAGATCTAGCGGGGCGTGGGGAGACCCAGTACTTC | CASSLDLAGRGETQYF
TRBD1 | few | TRBJ2-2 | TRBV6-5 | TGTGCCAGCAGCCAGGGGGCGCTGTCCCCCGGGGAGCTGTTTTTT | CASSQGALSPGELFF
. | . | TRBJ1-5 | TRBV5-6 | TGTGCCAGCAGCTTTGTGGGGAGTCCCGGGCAGCCCCAGCATTTT | CASSFVGSPGQPQHF
TRBD2 | . | TRBJ2-3 | TRBV6-7 | TGTGCCAGCAGTTACTCGACCCTCCGACTAGCTCTAAGCACAGATACGCAGTATTTT | CASSYSTLRLALSTDTQYF
. | once | TRBJ2-7 | TRBV3-1/TRBV3-2 | TGTGCCAGCAGCCAAGGGTTGCGGTTAGCCTACGAGCAGTACTTC | CASSQGLRLAYEQYF
. | . | TRBJ2-7 | TRBV7-8 | TGTGCCAGCAGCTTAGTACTAGTCGGGGAGGAGCAGTACTTC | CASSLVLVGEEQYF
. | once | TRBJ2-3 | TRBV5-8 | TGTGCCAGCAGCTTGAATAGGGCGGGACTCACAGATACGCAGTATTTT | CASSLNRAGLTDTQYF
TRBD1 | . | TRBJ1-6 | TRBV10-3 | TGTGCCTCACGTCCCGGGACAGATCCTTCACCCCTCCACTTT | CASRPGTDPSPLHF
. | . | TRBJ1-5 | TRBV2 | TGTGCCAGCAGCAGGGAGGGTAGCAATCAGCCCCAGCATTTT | CASSREGSNQPQHF